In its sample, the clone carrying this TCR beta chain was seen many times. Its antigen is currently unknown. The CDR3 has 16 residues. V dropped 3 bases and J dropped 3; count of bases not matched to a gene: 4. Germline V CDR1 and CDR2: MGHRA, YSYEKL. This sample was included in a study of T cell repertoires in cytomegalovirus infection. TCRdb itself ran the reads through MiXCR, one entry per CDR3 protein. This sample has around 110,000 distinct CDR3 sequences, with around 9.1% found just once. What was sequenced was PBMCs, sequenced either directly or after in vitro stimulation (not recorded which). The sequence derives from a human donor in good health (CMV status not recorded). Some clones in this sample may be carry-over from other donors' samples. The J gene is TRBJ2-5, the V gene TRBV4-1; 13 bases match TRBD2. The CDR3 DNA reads TGCGCCAGCAGCCACGGACTAGCGGGAGAAAAAGAGACCCAGTACTTC. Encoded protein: CASSHGLAGEKETQYF.